One T cell receptor beta chain is described in this entry. Per the study methods: It was from reference gene primer amplification that nucleated cell counts were estimated. Generated by immunoSEQ multiplex PCR, the TCRdb table keeps only in-frame clones and is missing some. From that table come the V and J calls and clone size; the DNA was used to work out D and trimming. Among 30,000 to 35,000 clones listed, about four fifths were seen once. Germline CDR1 and CDR2: WNHNN and SYGVQD (reference sequence). This CDR3 comprises 17 residues. Losses at the gene ends were 7 bases for V and 3 bases for J; bases not matched to a gene: 16. This sample stems from a study of blood T cell repertoires in COVID-19. Background on the study: Acute and convalescent COVID-19 specimens originated in the United States, Italy and Spain. PBMCs, B-cell-depleted T cells, or T cells were the source of the cDNA or gDNA that made up the material.

This chain links TRBV10-1 with TRBJ2-7, with 9 bases aligning to TRBD2. This TCR came from a man aged 50-60 years with acute or convalescent COVID-19. Input material: peripheral blood. CDR3 sequence (DNA): TGCGCCAGCATTCCCCCACCCGGGACTAGCACGGTCTACGAGCAGTACTTC. Its protein product is CASIPPPGTSTVYEQYF.